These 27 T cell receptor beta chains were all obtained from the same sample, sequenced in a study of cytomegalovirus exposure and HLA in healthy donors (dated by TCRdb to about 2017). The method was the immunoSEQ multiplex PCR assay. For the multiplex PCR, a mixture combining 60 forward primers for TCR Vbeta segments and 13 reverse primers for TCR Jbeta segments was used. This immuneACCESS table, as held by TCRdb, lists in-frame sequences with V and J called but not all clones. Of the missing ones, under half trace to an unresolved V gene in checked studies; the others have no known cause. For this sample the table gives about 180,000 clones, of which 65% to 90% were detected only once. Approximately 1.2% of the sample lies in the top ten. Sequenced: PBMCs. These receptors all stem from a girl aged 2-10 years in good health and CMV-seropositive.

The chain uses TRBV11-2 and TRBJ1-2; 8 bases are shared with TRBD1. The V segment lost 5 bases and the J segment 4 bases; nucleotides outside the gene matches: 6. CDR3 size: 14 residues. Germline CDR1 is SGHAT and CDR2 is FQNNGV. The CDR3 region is CASSNLQGAYGYTF. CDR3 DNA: TGTGCCAGCAGCAATCTTCAGGGGGCCTATGGCTACACCTTC.

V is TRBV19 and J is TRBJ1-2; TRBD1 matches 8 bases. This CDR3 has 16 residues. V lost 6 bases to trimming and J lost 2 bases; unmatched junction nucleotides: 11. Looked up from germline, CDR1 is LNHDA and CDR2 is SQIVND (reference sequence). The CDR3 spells CASSSRTGWTNYGYTF. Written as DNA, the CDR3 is TGTGCCAGTAGCTCGCGGACAGGGTGGACGAACTATGGCTACACCTTC.

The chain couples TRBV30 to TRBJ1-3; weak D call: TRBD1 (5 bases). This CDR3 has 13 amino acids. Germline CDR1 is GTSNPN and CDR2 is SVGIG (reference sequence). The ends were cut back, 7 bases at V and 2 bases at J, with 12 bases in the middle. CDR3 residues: CAFSRVPGNTIYF. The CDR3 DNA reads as TGTGCCTTCTCCAGGGTCCCTGGAAACACCATATATTTT.

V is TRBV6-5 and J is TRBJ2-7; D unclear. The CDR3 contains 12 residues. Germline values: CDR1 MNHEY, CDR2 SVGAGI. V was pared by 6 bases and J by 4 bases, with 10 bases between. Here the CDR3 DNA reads TGTGCCAGCAGCGCCGACTCTTACGAGCAGTACTTC. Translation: CASSADSYEQYF.

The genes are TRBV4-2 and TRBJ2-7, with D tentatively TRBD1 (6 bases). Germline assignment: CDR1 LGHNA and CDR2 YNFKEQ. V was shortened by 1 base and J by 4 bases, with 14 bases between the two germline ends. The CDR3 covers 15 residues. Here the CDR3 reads CASSQAHREPYEQYF. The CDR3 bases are TGTGCCAGCAGCCAAGCCCACAGGGAGCCATACGAGCAGTACTTC.

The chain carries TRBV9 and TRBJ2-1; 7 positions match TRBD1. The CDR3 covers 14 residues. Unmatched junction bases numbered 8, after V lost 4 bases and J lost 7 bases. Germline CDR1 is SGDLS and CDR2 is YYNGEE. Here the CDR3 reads CASSRGLGNNEQFF. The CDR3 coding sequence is TGTGCCAGCAGCAGGGGGCTTGGGAATAATGAGCAGTTCTTC.

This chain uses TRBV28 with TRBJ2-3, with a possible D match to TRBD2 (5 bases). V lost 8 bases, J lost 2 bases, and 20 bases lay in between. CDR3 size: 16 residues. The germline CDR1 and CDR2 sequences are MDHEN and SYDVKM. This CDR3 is CASSRRGSRNTDTQYF. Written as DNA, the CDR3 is TGTGCCAGCTCCCGCCGTGGGAGCAGGAACACAGATACGCAGTATTTT.

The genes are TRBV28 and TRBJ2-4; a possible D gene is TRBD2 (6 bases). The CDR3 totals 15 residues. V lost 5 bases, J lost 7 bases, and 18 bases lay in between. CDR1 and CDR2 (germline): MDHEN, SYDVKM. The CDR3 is CASSLRAGILNIQYF. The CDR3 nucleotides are TGTGCCAGCAGTCTAAGGGCGGGGATTCTGAACATTCAGTACTTC.

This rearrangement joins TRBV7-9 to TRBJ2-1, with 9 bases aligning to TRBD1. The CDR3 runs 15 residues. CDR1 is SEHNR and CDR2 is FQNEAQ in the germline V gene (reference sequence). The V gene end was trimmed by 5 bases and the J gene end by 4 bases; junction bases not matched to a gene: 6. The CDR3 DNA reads TGTGCCAGCAGCGCCCTGGACAGGGGTTACAATGAGCAGTTCTTC. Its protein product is CASSALDRGYNEQFF.

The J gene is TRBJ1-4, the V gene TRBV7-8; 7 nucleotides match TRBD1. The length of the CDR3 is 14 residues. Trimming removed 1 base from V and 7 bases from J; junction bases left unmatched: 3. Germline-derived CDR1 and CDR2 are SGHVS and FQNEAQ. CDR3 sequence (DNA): TGTGCCAGCAGCTTAGGAGGGGGCCTTGAAAAACTGTTTTTT. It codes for CASSLGGGLEKLFF.

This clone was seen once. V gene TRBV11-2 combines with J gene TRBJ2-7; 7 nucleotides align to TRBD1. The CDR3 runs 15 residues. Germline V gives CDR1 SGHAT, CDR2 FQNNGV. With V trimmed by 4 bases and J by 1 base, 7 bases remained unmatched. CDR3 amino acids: CASSSLLGQSYEQYF. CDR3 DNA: TGTGCCAGCAGCTCCCTCCTGGGACAGTCCTACGAGCAGTACTTC. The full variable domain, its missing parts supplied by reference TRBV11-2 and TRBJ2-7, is EAGVAQSPRYKIIEKRQSVAFWCNPISGHATLYWYQQILGQGPKLLIQFQNNGVVDDSQLPKDRFSAERLKGVDSTLKIQPAKLEDSAVYLCASSSLLGQSYEQYFGPGTRLTVT.

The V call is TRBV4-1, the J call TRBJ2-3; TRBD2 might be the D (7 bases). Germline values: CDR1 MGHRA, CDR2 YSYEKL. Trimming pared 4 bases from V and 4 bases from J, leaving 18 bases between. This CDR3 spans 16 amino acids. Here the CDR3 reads CASSRGLRGGADTQYF. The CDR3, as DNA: TGCGCCAGCAGCCGGGGGTTGAGGGGGGGAGCAGATACGCAGTATTTT.

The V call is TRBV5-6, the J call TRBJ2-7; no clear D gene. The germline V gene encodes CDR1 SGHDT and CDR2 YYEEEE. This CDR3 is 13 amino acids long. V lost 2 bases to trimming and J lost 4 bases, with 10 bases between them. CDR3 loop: CASSFFSGYEQYF. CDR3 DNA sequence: TGTGCCAGCAGCTTCTTTTCGGGTTACGAGCAGTACTTC.

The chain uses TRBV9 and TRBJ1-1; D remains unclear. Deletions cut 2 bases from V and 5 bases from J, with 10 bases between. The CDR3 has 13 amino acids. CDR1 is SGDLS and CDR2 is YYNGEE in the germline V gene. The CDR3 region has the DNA TGTGCCAGCAGCGTTCGCCCGGGGACTGAAGCTTTCTTT. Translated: CASSVRPGTEAFF.

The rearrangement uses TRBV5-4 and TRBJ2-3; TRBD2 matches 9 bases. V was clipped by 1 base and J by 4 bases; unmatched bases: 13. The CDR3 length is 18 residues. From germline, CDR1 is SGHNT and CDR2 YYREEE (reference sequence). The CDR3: CASSLSSGRMWGPDTQYF. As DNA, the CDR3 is TGTGCCAGCAGCTTGAGTAGCGGGAGAATGTGGGGGCCAGATACGCAGTATTTT. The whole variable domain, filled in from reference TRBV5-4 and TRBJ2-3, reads ETGVTQSPTHLIKTRGQQVTLRCSSQSGHNTVSWYQQALGQGPQFIFQYYREEENGRGNFPPRFSGLQFPNYSSELNVNALELDDSALYLCASSLSSGRMWGPDTQYFGPGTRLTVL.

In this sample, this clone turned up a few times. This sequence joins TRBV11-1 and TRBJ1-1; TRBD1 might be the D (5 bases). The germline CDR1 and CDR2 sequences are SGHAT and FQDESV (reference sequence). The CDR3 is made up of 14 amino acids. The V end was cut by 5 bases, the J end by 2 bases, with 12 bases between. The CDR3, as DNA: TGTGCCAGCAGCCCACGGCAGGGAAACACTGAAGCTTTCTTT. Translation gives CASSPRQGNTEAFF.

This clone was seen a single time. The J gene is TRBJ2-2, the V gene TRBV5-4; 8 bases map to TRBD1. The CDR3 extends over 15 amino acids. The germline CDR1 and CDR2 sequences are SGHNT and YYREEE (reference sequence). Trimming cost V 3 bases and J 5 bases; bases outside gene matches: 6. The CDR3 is CASSSSRGQTGELFF. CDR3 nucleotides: TGTGCCAGCAGCTCCAGCAGGGGGCAGACCGGGGAGCTGTTTTTT.

DNA for the CDR3: TGTGCCAGTAGTCTAGTCGGGACTACCGAAAAACTGTTTTTT. Protein product: CASSLVGTTEKLFF. This chain joins TRBV19 and TRBJ1-4; D is perhaps TRBD1 (5 bases). Per the germline V gene, CDR1 is LNHDA and CDR2 is SQIVND (reference sequence). The ends were cut back, 5 bases at V and 8 bases at J, with 15 bases in the middle. The CDR3 consists of 14 residues.

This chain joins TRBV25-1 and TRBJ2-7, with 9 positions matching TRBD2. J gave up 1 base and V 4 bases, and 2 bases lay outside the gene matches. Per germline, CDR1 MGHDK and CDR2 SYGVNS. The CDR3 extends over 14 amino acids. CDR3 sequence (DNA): TGTGCCAGCAGTGTGACTAGCGGTTCCTACGAGCAGTACTTC. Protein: CASSVTSGSYEQYF.

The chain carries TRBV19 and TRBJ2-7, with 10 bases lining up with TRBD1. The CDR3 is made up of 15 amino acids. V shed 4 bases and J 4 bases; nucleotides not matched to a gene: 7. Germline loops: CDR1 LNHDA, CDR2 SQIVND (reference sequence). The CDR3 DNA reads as TGTGCCAGTAGTACACAGGGACAGGGGCGGTACGAGCAGTACTTC. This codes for CASSTQGQGRYEQYF.

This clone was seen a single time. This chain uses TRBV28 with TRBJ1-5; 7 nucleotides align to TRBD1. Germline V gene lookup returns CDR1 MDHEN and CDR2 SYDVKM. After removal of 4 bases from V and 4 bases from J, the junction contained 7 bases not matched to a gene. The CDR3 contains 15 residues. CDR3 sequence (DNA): TGTGCCAGCAGTTCAAACCCACAGGGGAATCAGCCCCAGCATTTT. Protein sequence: CASSSNPQGNQPQHF.

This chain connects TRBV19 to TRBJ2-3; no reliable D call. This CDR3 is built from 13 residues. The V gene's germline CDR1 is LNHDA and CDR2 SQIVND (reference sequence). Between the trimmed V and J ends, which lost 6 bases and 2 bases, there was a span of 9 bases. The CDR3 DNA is TGTGCCAGTAGACGTACATCCACAGATACGCAGTATTTT. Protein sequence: CASRRTSTDTQYF.

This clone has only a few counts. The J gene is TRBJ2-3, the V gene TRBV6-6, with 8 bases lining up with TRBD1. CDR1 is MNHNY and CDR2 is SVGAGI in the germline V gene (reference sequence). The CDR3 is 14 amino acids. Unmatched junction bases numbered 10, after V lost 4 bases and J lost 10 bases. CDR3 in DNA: TGTGCCAGCAGTTCCGCAGGGGGCGCGGATGCGCAGTATTTT. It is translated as CASSSAGGADAQYF.

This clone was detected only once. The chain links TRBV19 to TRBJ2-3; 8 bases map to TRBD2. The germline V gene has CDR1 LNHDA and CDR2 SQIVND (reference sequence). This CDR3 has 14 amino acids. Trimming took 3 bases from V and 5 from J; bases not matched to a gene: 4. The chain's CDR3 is CASSISGGGDTQYF. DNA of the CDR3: TGTGCCAGTAGTATCAGCGGGGGAGGAGATACGCAGTATTTT.

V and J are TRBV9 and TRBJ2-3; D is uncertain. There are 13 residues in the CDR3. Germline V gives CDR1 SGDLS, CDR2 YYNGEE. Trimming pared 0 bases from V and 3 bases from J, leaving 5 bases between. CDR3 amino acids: CASSVVQTDTQYF. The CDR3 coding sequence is TGTGCCAGCAGCGTAGTACAGACAGATACGCAGTATTTT.

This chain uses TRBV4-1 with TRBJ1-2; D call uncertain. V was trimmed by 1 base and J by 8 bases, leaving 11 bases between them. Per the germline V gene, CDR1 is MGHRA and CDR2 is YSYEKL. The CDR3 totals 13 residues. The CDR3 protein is CASSQGSQKGYTF. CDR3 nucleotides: TGCGCCAGCAGCCAAGGATCTCAGAAGGGCTACACCTTC.

The CDR3 nucleotides read TGTGCCAGCAGTCCGGACAGGGGGCGAGGCTACACCTTC. Its protein is CASSPDRGRGYTF. The rearrangement links TRBV6-1 to TRBJ1-2; TRBD1 matches at 11 bases. Germline V gives CDR1 MNHNS, CDR2 SASEGT. This CDR3 contains 13 residues. V lost 5 bases, J lost 8 bases, and 4 bases stayed unmatched.